One sample yielded the 28 T cell receptor beta chains listed below, sequenced in a study of radiation and T cells in renal cell carcinoma. The protocol was immunoSEQ multiplex PCR, while the TCRdb copy is restricted to in-frame clones and leaves out a portion. This table has nearly 50,000 clones, 83% appearing once. Stated time point: baseline pretreatment blood. The treatment is: 15 Gy SBRT to primary tumor, nephrectomy 4 weeks later. Source: blood, taken from a patient whose treatment included radiotherapy and nephrectomy. Receptor source: a woman between 70 and 85 years old with renal cell carcinoma.

The chain uses TRBV6-1 and TRBJ1-1; a possible D gene is TRBD1 (5 bases). The V end lost 6 bases, the J end lost 4 bases, and 18 bases lay between the germline ends. Per the germline V gene, CDR1 is MNHNS and CDR2 is SASEGT. CDR3 size: 15 residues. CDR3 in amino acids: CASRDIQGMGTEAFF. CDR3 coding DNA: TGTGCCAGCAGAGATATCCAGGGCATGGGCACTGAAGCTTTCTTT.

This clone was counted only a few times. The V and J genes are TRBV4-1 and TRBJ1-6; 10 positions agree with TRBD1. The junction had 6 bases not matched to a gene; V was cut back by 0 bases and J by 10 bases. This CDR3 spans 16 amino acids. CDR1 is MGHRA and CDR2 is YSYEKL in the germline V gene. This CDR3 is CASSQDGGTGVSPLHF. CDR3 nucleotide sequence: TGCGCCAGCAGCCAAGATGGGGGGACAGGGGTGTCACCCCTCCACTTT.

V is TRBV2 and J is TRBJ1-5; D perhaps matches TRBD1 (6 bases). CDR1 is SNHLY, CDR2 FYNNEI, per germline. The CDR3 spans 13 residues. V dropped 9 bases and J dropped 6 bases, with 15 bases sitting between them. CDR3 nucleotides: TGTGCCAGTATACAGGGAGAGGGTCAGCCCCAGCATTTT. This encodes CASIQGEGQPQHF.

This chain uses TRBV9 with TRBJ2-7; the match to TRBD2 covers 7 bases. The germline gives CDR1 SGDLS, CDR2 YYNGEE. Unmatched junction bases numbered 10, after V lost 4 bases and J lost 3 bases. The CDR3 runs to 15 residues. In nucleotides, the CDR3 is TGTGCCAGCAGCACCATGGCGGGAGCGAACTACGAGCAGTACTTC. The encoded protein is CASSTMAGANYEQYF.

The chain has TRBV7-2 and TRBJ1-2; 8 bases map to TRBD1. Germline loops: CDR1 SGHTA, CDR2 FQGNSA. Germline trimming cut 4 bases from V and 4 bases from J; bases unmatched to any gene: 14. There are 17 residues in the CDR3. CDR3 sequence reads: CASSSLDQGAFIYGYTF. The DNA for the CDR3 is TGTGCCAGCAGCTCATTGGACCAGGGGGCGTTTATCTATGGCTACACCTTC.

This clone was seen only once. The CDR3 DNA is TGCGCCAGCAGCTTGGGACAGCAGAAACAAGAGACCCAGTACTTC. It codes for CASSLGQQKQETQYF. V gene TRBV5-1 combines with J gene TRBJ2-5; a possible D gene is TRBD1 (5 bases). The ends were cut back, 0 bases at V and 2 bases at J, with 11 bases in the middle. The CDR3 is 15 residues long. Looked up from germline, CDR1 is SGHRS and CDR2 is YFSETQ.

V usage is TRBV2 and J usage is TRBJ2-7; TRBD1 matches 9 bases. The germline gives CDR1 SNHLY, CDR2 FYNNEI. The length of the CDR3 is 13 residues. The trim removed 9 bases at V and 2 bases at J, leaving 5 bases unmatched. CDR3 DNA: TGTGCCAGTACCGGGACAGGGACCTACGAGCAGTACTTC. Protein sequence: CASTGTGTYEQYF.

V gene TRBV4-2 combines with J gene TRBJ1-2; D call uncertain. CDR3 length equals 12 residues. The germline V gene has CDR1 LGHNA and CDR2 YNFKEQ. Trimming took off 0 bases at V and 8 bases at J, with 7 bases between the two ends. CDR3 amino acids: CASSQDRTGYTF. DNA of the CDR3: TGTGCCAGCAGCCAAGACAGGACGGGCTACACCTTC.

The chain joins TRBV2 to TRBJ2-7; D tentatively fits TRBD1 or TRBD2 (5 bases each). The CDR3 is made up of 14 amino acids. The germline V gene encodes CDR1 SNHLY and CDR2 FYNNEI. V was pared by 6 bases and J by 4 bases, with 16 bases between. The CDR3 loop reads CASSGTKIEYEQYF. The CDR3 DNA sequence: TGTGCCAGCAGCGGGACCAAAATTGAGTACGAGCAGTACTTC.

The V gene is TRBV6-5, the J gene TRBJ2-7; D may correspond to TRBD1 or TRBD2 (6 bases each). CDR1 and CDR2 (germline): MNHEY, SVGAGI. Trimming pared 6 bases from V and 4 bases from J, leaving 19 bases between. The CDR3 covers 15 residues. DNA of the CDR3: TGTGCCAGCAGCCCACAAAGGGGGGCTTCATACGAGCAGTACTTC. It yields the protein CASSPQRGASYEQYF.

The chain recombines TRBV7-2 with TRBJ2-3, with 10 bases matching TRBD2. CDR1 and CDR2 from the germline V gene are SGHTA and FQGNSA. Trimming cost V 3 bases and J 4 bases; bases outside gene matches: 1. CDR3 size: 14 residues. The CDR3 protein is CASSFSGRSDTQYF. Written as DNA, the CDR3 is TGTGCCAGCAGCTTTAGCGGGAGGTCAGATACGCAGTATTTT.

The CDR3: CASNDRRSGANVLTF. Here the CDR3 DNA reads TGTGCCAGTAACGACAGACGCTCTGGGGCCAACGTCCTGACTTTC. The chain carries TRBV19 and TRBJ2-6, with a tentative D call TRBD1 (5 bases). CDR1 LNHDA and CDR2 SQIVND come from the germline V gene (reference sequence). There are 15 residues in the CDR3. Trimming left V 7 bases short and J 0 bases short, with 10 bases between. Filled out from reference TRBV19 and TRBJ2-6, the complete variable domain reads DGGITQSPKYLFRKEGQNVTLSCEQNLNHDAMYWYRQDPGQGLRLIYYSQIVNDFQKGDIAEGYSVSREKKESFPLTVTSAQKNPTAFYLCASNDRRSGANVLTFGAGSRLTVL.

The chain carries TRBV2 and TRBJ2-7; 10 bases are a match to TRBD2. V lost 4 bases, J lost 6 bases, and 3 bases stayed unmatched. The CDR3 loop spans 13 amino acids. The germline gives CDR1 SNHLY, CDR2 FYNNEI. The CDR3, as DNA: TGTGCCAGCAGTGGCCTAGCGGGAGCCGAGCAGTACTTC. Translating gives CASSGLAGAEQYF.

The CDR3 here is CASSQDQNSKQFF. Written as DNA, the CDR3 is TGTGCCAGCAGCCAAGATCAGAACAGCAAGCAGTTCTTC. The rearrangement uses TRBV4-2 and TRBJ2-1; D gene uncertain. Germline V gene data show CDR1 as LGHNA and CDR2 as YNFKEQ. This CDR3 comprises 13 residues. Trimming cost V 0 bases and J 11 bases, with 11 bases left between them.

The chain links TRBV7-9 to TRBJ1-2, with D uncertain. CDR3 length: 11 amino acids. The germline gives CDR1 SEHNR, CDR2 FQNEAQ (reference sequence). V was trimmed by 5 bases and J by 4 bases, leaving 5 bases between them. In DNA, the CDR3 is TGTGCCAGCAGCGAGATCTATGGCTACACCTTC. Amino acid sequence: CASSEIYGYTF.

This chain uses TRBV2 with TRBJ2-5; 7 bases align to TRBD1. This CDR3 spans 16 amino acids. Losses at the gene ends were 4 bases for V and 5 bases for J; bases not matched to a gene: 13. Per germline, CDR1 SNHLY and CDR2 FYNNEI. The CDR3 DNA reads as TGTGCCAGCAGTGCACTAGAGACAGGGCCTGGGGAGACCCAGTACTTC. As protein: CASSALETGPGETQYF.

V and J are TRBV11-2 and TRBJ2-5, with 7 bases aligning to TRBD2. The CDR3 is 18 residues long. Unmatched junction bases numbered 15, after V lost 5 bases and J lost 0 bases. Germline CDR1 SGHAT, CDR2 FQNNGV. The CDR3 bases are TGTGCCAGCAGCCCGGGGGGTCTAGCGGAATACTACCAAGAGACCCAGTACTTC. Protein sequence: CASSPGGLAEYYQETQYF. Combining the CDR3 with reference TRBV11-2 and TRBJ2-5 gives the whole variable domain EAGVAQSPRYKIIEKRQSVAFWCNPISGHATLYWYQQILGQGPKLLIQFQNNGVVDDSQLPKDRFSAERLKGVDSTLKIQPAKLEDSAVYLCASSPGGLAEYYQETQYFGPGTRLLVL.

CDR3 in DNA: TGTGCCAGCAGCTCCGTAACTAGCGGGCGAGGCGGTGAGCAGTTCTTC. Protein sequence: CASSSVTSGRGGEQFF. The chain joins TRBV7-6 to TRBJ2-1; 9 bases are a match to TRBD2. Germline V gene lookup returns CDR1 SGHVS and CDR2 FNYEAQ. The CDR3 covers 16 residues. Unmatched junction bases numbered 13, after V lost 4 bases and J lost 9 bases.

The genes are TRBV19 and TRBJ2-1; D possibly corresponds to TRBD2 (7 bases). The V end lost 4 bases, the J end lost 9 bases, and 22 bases lay between the germline ends. Germline V gives CDR1 LNHDA, CDR2 SQIVND (reference sequence). The CDR3 length is 16 residues. The chain's CDR3 is CASSTRGGTLRSEQFF. The CDR3 DNA reads as TGTGCCAGTAGTACAAGGGGGGGGACCCTCAGGAGTGAGCAGTTCTTC.

The chain employs TRBV19 and TRBJ1-5; D is possibly TRBD1 (5 bases). The length of the CDR3 is 16 residues. Germline CDR1 and CDR2: LNHDA and SQIVND (reference sequence). The germline V and J ends were trimmed by 0 bases and 8 bases, with 17 bases remaining between them. CDR3 sequence (DNA): TGTGCCAGTAGTATAGAGTCCGCAGGGTTTAATGAGCCCCAGCATTTT. It is translated as CASSIESAGFNEPQHF.

The J gene is TRBJ2-4, the V gene TRBV5-4, with D perhaps TRBD1 (6 bases). Trimming pared 4 bases from V and 1 base from J, leaving 9 bases between. The germline V gene encodes CDR1 SGHNT and CDR2 YYREEE (reference sequence). The CDR3 is 14 amino acids. The CDR3 region is CASSPQGAKNIQYF. The CDR3 nucleotides are TGTGCCAGCAGCCCGCAGGGGGCCAAAAACATTCAGTACTTC.

The V gene is TRBV19, the J gene TRBJ2-5, with D unclear. V was pared by 5 bases and J by 1 base, with 14 bases between. From germline, CDR1 is LNHDA and CDR2 SQIVND (reference sequence). This CDR3 is built from 15 residues. This CDR3 reads CASSAGYIPQETQYF. CDR3 in DNA: TGTGCCAGTAGTGCCGGGTATATCCCCCAAGAGACCCAGTACTTC.

The chain joins TRBV27 to TRBJ2-1; the D gene could be TRBD1 or TRBD2 (6 bases each). The CDR3 is 14 amino acids. The germline V gene encodes CDR1 MNHEY and CDR2 SMNVEV (reference sequence). Trimming pared 3 bases from V and 6 bases from J, leaving 12 bases between. The CDR3 sequence: CASSFRGRFNEQFF. The CDR3 DNA is TGTGCCAGCAGTTTCCGGGGGCGTTTCAATGAGCAGTTCTTC.

The CDR3 sequence is CASSEAGEGYTF. The CDR3 DNA is TGTGCCAGCAGTGAGGCAGGGGAGGGCTACACCTTC. The chain is built from TRBV2 and TRBJ1-2, with D tentatively TRBD1 (6 bases). Deletions cut 3 bases from V and 8 bases from J, with 10 bases between. The CDR3 covers 12 residues. Germline V gene data show CDR1 as SNHLY and CDR2 as FYNNEI.

V is TRBV4-3 and J is TRBJ1-2; D unresolved. The CDR3 length is 15 residues. In germline, CDR1 is LGHNA, CDR2 YSLEER. V dropped 0 bases and J dropped 1 base, with 9 bases sitting between them. CDR3 in DNA: TGCGCCAGCAGCCAAGACTGGCAAGATAACTATGGCTACACCTTC. Residues: CASSQDWQDNYGYTF.

V gene TRBV5-4 combines with J gene TRBJ1-2; D is unresolved. Germline V CDR1 and CDR2: SGHNT, YYREEE (reference sequence). V lost 4 bases and J lost 7, with 11 bases in between. This CDR3 comprises 12 residues. CDR3 sequence reads: CASSGDEAGYTF. The CDR3 DNA reads TGTGCCAGCAGCGGAGACGAGGCTGGCTACACCTTC.

The rearrangement links TRBV5-1 to TRBJ1-6; D is uncertain. This CDR3 has 13 residues. Trimming left V 4 bases short and J 10 bases short, with 12 bases between. CDR1 is SGHRS and CDR2 is YFSETQ in the germline V gene. The CDR3 DNA is TGCGCCAGCAGCCCTAACCTAGGATCACCCCTCCACTTT. Residues: CASSPNLGSPLHF.

The chain combines TRBV6-5 with TRBJ2-1; 9 bases line up with TRBD2. Germline V gives CDR1 MNHEY, CDR2 SVGAGI. The trim removed 7 bases at V and 7 bases at J, leaving 8 bases unmatched. There are 14 residues in the CDR3. CDR3 coding DNA: TGTGCCAGCAAAGAAGCGGGGGGAGGAAATGAGCAGTTCTTC. This encodes CASKEAGGGNEQFF.